This T cell receptor beta chain is drawn from a study of post-analysis software for immune sequencing data. Whole-study findings and limits: By F measure, samples from a shared preparation batch strongly co-clustered. Five or six TRBV segments appeared more often in patients than in controls, and TRBV5-6, TRBV5-1 and TRBV20-1 were among these. Normalized Chao1 diversity in multiple sclerosis patients fell significantly below that of controls.

On this clonotype: Antigen unknown.

Researchers reported that TCR beta cDNA libraries carried unique molecular identifiers. TCRdb re-analysed the PCR reads in MiXCR, keeping a single row per CDR3 protein. The table has roughly 800,000 distinct CDR3 sequences, less than 35% seen once. Between the trimmed V and J ends, which lost 3 bases and 1 base, there was a span of 9 bases. Germline assignment: CDR1 SEHNR and CDR2 FQNEAQ (reference sequence). The CDR3 runs to 14 residues. Sequenced sample: blood. This TCR derives from a girl under 18 with multiple sclerosis. J is TRBJ2-5 and V is TRBV7-9; D gene unclear. The CDR3 bases are TGTGCCAGCAGCTTCCGAGAGATCCAAGAGACCCAGTACTTC. It yields the protein CASSFREIQETQYF.